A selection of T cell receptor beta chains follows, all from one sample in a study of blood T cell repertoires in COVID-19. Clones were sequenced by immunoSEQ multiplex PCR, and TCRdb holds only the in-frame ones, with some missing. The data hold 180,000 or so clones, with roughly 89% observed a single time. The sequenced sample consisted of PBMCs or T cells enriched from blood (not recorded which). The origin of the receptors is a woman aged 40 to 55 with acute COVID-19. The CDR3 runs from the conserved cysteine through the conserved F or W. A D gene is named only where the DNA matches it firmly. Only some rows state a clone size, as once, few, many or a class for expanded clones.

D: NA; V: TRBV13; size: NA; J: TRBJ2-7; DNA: TGTGCCACCCGGCAGGCAGGGAACTACGAGCAGTACTTC; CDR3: CATRQAGNYEQYF
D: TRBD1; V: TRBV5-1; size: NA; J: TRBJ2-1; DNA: TGCGCCAGCAGCTGGGGGTCAGGGGGCGGGTACAATGAGCAGTTCTTC; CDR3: CASSWGSGGGYNEQFF
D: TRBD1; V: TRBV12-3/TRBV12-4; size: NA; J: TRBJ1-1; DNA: TGTGCCAGCAGGACGACAGGGGGCGCGGTAGCTTTCTTT; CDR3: CASRTTGGAVAFF
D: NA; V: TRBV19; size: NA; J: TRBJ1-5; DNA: TGTGCCAGAACAGGGTCCAATCAGCCCCAGCATTTT; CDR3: CARTGSNQPQHF
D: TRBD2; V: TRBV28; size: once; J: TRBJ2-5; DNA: TGTGCCAGCAGTTTACAGCGGGGGGGCCTGGAGACCCAGTACTTC; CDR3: CASSLQRGGLETQYF
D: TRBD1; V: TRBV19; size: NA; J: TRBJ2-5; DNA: TGTGCCAGTAGTATAGCCGGGACAGGTCCTCCAGAGACCCAGTACTTC; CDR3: CASSIAGTGPPETQYF
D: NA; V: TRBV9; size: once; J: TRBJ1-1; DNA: TGTGCCAGCAGCCCCGCTGGTCGAGGGAACACTGAAGCTTTCTTT; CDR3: CASSPAGRGNTEAFF
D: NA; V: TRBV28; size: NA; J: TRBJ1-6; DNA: TGTGCCAGCACTGACACCAACTATAATTCACCCCTCCACTTT; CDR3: CASTDTNYNSPLHF
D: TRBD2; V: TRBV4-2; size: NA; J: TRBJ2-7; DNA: TGTGCCAGCAGCCCCACCGCGGGACTAGCTTACGAGCAGTACTTC; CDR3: CASSPTAGLAYEQYF
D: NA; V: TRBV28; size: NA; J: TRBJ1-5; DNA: TGTGCCAGCAGGCCTGGGGGGAGTCAGCCCCAGCATTTT; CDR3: CASRPGGSQPQHF
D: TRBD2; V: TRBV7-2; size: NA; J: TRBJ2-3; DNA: TGTGCCAGCAGAACATTAGCGGGAGGGACAGATACGCAGTATTTT; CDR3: CASRTLAGGTDTQYF
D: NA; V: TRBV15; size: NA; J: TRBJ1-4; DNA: TGTGCCACCAGCAGGGGGGGAACTAATGAAAAACTGTTTTTT; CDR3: CATSRGGTNEKLFF
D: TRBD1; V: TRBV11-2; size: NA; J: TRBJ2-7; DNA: TGTGCCAGCAGCGTAATCGCAGGGGGCTCCGAGCAGTACTTC; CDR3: CASSVIAGGSEQYF
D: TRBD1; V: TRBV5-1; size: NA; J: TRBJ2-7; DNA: TGCGCCAGCAGCACCGGACAGGGGAGCTCCTACGAGCAGTACTTC; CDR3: CASSTGQGSSYEQYF
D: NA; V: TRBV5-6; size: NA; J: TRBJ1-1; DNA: TGTGCCAGCAGCTTGGATAACAGAGATAACACTGAAGCTTTCTTT; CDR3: CASSLDNRDNTEAFF
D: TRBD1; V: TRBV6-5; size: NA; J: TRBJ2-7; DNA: TGTGCCGGTTCTCGGGACAGCTACGAGCAGTACTTC; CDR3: CAGSRDSYEQYF
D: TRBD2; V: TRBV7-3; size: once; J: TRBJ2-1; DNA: TGTGCCAGCAGCTGGGCAGGGAGGGAACTCAATGAGCAGTTCTTC; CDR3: CASSWAGRELNEQFF
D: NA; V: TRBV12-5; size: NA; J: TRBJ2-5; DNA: TGTGCTAGTGGTTTGGGACTCGGCTTGGACTTC; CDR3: CASGLGLGLDF
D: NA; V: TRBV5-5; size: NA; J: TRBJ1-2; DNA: TGTGCCAGCAGCTTGGAGGGGACACTTAACTATGGCTACACCTTC; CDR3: CASSLEGTLNYGYTF
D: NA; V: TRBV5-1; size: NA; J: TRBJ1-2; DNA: TGCGCCAGCAGCTTGTTCACGGGACTCGCCTATGGCTACACCTTC; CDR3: CASSLFTGLAYGYTF
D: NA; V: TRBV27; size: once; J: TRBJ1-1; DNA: TGTGCCAGCAGTAGGGAGAGGAACACTGAAGCTTTCTTT; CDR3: CASSRERNTEAFF
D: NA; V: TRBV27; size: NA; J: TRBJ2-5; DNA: TGTGCCAGCAGTTGGACAGCGTTACCGGGAGAGACCCAGTACTTC; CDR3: CASSWTALPGETQYF
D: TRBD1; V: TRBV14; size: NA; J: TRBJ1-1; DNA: TGTGCCAGCAGCCCCCGGACAGGGAGGAACACTGAAGCTTTCTTT; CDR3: CASSPRTGRNTEAFF
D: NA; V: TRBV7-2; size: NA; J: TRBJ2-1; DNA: TGTGCCAGCAAAGTACTAGTCTCCAACAATGAGCAGTTCTTC; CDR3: CASKVLVSNNEQFF
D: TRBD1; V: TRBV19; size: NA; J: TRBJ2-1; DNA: TGTGCCAGTGCCGACAGGGGTAGCTACAATGAGCAGTTCTTC; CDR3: CASADRGSYNEQFF
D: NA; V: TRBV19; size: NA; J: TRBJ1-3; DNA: TGTGCCAGTAGCCATGACAGCATCTCTGGAAACACCATATATTTT; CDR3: CASSHDSISGNTIYF
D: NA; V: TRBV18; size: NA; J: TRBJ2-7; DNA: TGTGCCAGCTCACCAATTCAAACCTACGAGCAGTACTTC; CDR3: CASSPIQTYEQYF
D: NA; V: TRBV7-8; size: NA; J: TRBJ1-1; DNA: TGTGCCACCACCAGGACGGGAAACACTGAAGCTTTCTTT; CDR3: CATTRTGNTEAFF
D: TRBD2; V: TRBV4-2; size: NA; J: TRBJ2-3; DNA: TGTGCCAGCAGCCAAGAATTCCTTAGCGGGGGGATAGATACGCAGTATTTT; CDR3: CASSQEFLSGGIDTQYF
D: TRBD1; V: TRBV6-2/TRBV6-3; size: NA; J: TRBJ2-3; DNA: TGTGCCAGCAGCTGGGACAGACGACTTAGCACAGATACGCAGTATTTT; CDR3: CASSWDRRLSTDTQYF
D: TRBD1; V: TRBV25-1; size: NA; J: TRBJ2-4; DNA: TGTGCCAGCAGTGAATATACAGGGGGAGGAAACATTCAGTACTTC; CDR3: CASSEYTGGGNIQYF
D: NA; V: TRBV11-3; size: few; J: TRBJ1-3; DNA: TGTGCCAGCAGCAAAGACGGAGGCTCTGGAAACACCATATATTTT; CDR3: CASSKDGGSGNTIYF
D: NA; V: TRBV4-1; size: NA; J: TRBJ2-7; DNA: TGCGCCAGCAGCCCCCGGACAAGCGGGTACGAGCAGTACTTC; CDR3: CASSPRTSGYEQYF
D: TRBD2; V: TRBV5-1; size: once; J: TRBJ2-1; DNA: TGCGCCAGCAGCCCCCTCTCGGGGACTAGCGGACGGGGGCAGTTCTTC; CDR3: CASSPLSGTSGRGQFF
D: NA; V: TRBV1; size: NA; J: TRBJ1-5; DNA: TGCACCAGCAGCCAAACGGGACAGGGGGCTTGCAATCAGCCCCAGCATTTT; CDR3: CTSSQTGQGACNQPQHF
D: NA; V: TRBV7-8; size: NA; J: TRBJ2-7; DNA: TGTGCCAGCAGCTTATCAGGGTACGAGCAGTACTTC; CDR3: CASSLSGYEQYF
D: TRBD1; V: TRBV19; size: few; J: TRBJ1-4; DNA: TGTGCCAGTAGTGCCGACAGGGGCGTGGGAACTAATGAAAAACTGTTTTTT; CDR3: CASSADRGVGTNEKLFF
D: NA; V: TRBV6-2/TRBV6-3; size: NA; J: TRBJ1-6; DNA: TGTGCCAGCAGTTACACCGGTGGAAACAGGGTACGATCACCCCTCCACTTT; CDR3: CASSYTGGNRVRSPLHF
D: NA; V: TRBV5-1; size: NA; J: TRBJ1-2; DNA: TGCGCCAGCAGCTTGGAGCCAGGGCAAAACTATGGCTACACCTTC; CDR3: CASSLEPGQNYGYTF
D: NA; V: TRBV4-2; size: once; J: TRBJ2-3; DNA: TGTGCCAGCAGCCCCGTGGGCGGGACAGATACGCAGTATTTT; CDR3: CASSPVGGTDTQYF
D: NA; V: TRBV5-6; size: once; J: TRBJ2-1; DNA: TGTGCCAGCAGCTGGTGGACAGAGGACAATGAGCAGTTCTTC; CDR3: CASSWWTEDNEQFF
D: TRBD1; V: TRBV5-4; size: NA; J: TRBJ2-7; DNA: TGTGCCAGCAGCTTGGGGACAGGGGGAACCTACGAGCAGTACTTC; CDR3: CASSLGTGGTYEQYF
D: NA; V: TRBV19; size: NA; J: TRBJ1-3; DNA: TGTGCCAGTAGCAACTATCCCGGTCACTCCGGAAACACCATATATTTT; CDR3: CASSNYPGHSGNTIYF
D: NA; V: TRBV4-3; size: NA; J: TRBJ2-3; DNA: TGCGCCAGCAGCCAAGCGGCAGACTATTTCACAGATACGCAGTATTTT; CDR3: CASSQAADYFTDTQYF
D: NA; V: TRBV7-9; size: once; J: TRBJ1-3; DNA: TGTGCCAGCAGCTTAGTAACAGGGTATGGAAACACCATATATTTT; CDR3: CASSLVTGYGNTIYF
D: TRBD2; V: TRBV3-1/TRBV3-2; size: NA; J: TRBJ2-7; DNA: TGTGCCAGCAGCCCTCAGGGTGAGGGAGGGCCGTCCTACGAGCAGTACTTC; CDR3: CASSPQGEGGPSYEQYF
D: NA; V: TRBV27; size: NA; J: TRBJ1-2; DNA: TGTGCCAGCAGCCTAAGGGGGGGGCGTGGCTACACCTTC; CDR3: CASSLRGGRGYTF
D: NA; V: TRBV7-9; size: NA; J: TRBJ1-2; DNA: TGTGCCAGCATACTGGTCACGGGTGGCTACACCTTC; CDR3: CASILVTGGYTF
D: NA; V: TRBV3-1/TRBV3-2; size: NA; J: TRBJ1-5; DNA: TGTGCCAGCAGCCAAGTTCACCCAGCCAGCGGCAATCAGCCCCAGCATTTT; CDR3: CASSQVHPASGNQPQHF
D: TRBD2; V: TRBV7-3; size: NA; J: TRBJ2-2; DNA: TGTGCCAGCAGCTTAAGGCCCTCGGGAGGAGGGACCGGGGAGCTGTTTTTT; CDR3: CASSLRPSGGGTGELFF
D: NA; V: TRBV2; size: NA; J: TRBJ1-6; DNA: TGTGCCAGCAGTGGGACAGACTATAATTCACCCCTCCACTTT; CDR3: CASSGTDYNSPLHF
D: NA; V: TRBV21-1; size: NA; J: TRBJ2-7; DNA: TGTGCCAGCAGCTCCTACTTAGCGGGCTTCTCCTACGAGCAGTACTTC; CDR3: CASSSYLAGFSYEQYF
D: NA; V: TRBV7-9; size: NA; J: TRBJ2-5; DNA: TGTGCCAGCAGCTTAGCGGTAACCGCCCGAGGGGAGACCCAGTACTTC; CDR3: CASSLAVTARGETQYF
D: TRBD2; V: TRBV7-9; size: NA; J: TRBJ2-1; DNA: TGTGCCAGCAGCTTTCTTGAAGGCGGGAGTTTGAGCAATGAGCAGTTCTTC; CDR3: CASSFLEGGSLSNEQFF
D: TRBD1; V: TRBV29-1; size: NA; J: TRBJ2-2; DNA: TGCAGCGTCCGGACAGGGGGCGAGAACACCGGGGAGCTGTTTTTT; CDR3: CSVRTGGENTGELFF